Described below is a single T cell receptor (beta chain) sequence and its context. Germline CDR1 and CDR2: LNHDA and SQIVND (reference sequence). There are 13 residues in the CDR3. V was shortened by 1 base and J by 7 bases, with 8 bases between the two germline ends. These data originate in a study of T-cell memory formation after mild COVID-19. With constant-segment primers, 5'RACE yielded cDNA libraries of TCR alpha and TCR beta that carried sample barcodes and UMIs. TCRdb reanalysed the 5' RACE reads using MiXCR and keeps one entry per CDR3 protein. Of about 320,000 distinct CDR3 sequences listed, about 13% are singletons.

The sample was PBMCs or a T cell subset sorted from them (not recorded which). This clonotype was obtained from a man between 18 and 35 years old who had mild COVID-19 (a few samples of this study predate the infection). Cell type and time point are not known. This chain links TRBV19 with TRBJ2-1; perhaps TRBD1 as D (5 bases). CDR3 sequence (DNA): TGTGCCAGTAGTATAGGGACACCTAATGAGCAGTTCTTC. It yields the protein CASSIGTPNEQFF.